The text below deals with one T cell receptor (beta chain). The data derive from a study of T cell changes during pregnancy in multiple sclerosis. Some clones are missing from TCRdb's copy, which holds only in-frame ones; the method was immunoSEQ multiplex PCR. Counted here are tens of thousands of clones, 90% to 95% occurring once; the ten biggest clones make up about 6.3%. V trimming: 5 bases; J trimming: 6 bases; junction bases outside the gene matches: 2. The CDR3 has 12 amino acids. The germline CDR1 and CDR2 sequences are MNHEY and SMNVEV (reference sequence). The clonotype was recovered from a female donor with multiple sclerosis, enrolled in a pregnancy study. This specimen consisted of CD8+ T cells from peripheral blood mononuclear cells, obtained in the second trimester of pregnancy. The gene calls are TRBV27 and TRBJ1-1; 8 bases align to TRBD1. CDR3: CASSMTGAEAFF. The CDR3 coding sequence is TGTGCCAGCAGTATGACAGGGGCTGAAGCTTTCTTT.